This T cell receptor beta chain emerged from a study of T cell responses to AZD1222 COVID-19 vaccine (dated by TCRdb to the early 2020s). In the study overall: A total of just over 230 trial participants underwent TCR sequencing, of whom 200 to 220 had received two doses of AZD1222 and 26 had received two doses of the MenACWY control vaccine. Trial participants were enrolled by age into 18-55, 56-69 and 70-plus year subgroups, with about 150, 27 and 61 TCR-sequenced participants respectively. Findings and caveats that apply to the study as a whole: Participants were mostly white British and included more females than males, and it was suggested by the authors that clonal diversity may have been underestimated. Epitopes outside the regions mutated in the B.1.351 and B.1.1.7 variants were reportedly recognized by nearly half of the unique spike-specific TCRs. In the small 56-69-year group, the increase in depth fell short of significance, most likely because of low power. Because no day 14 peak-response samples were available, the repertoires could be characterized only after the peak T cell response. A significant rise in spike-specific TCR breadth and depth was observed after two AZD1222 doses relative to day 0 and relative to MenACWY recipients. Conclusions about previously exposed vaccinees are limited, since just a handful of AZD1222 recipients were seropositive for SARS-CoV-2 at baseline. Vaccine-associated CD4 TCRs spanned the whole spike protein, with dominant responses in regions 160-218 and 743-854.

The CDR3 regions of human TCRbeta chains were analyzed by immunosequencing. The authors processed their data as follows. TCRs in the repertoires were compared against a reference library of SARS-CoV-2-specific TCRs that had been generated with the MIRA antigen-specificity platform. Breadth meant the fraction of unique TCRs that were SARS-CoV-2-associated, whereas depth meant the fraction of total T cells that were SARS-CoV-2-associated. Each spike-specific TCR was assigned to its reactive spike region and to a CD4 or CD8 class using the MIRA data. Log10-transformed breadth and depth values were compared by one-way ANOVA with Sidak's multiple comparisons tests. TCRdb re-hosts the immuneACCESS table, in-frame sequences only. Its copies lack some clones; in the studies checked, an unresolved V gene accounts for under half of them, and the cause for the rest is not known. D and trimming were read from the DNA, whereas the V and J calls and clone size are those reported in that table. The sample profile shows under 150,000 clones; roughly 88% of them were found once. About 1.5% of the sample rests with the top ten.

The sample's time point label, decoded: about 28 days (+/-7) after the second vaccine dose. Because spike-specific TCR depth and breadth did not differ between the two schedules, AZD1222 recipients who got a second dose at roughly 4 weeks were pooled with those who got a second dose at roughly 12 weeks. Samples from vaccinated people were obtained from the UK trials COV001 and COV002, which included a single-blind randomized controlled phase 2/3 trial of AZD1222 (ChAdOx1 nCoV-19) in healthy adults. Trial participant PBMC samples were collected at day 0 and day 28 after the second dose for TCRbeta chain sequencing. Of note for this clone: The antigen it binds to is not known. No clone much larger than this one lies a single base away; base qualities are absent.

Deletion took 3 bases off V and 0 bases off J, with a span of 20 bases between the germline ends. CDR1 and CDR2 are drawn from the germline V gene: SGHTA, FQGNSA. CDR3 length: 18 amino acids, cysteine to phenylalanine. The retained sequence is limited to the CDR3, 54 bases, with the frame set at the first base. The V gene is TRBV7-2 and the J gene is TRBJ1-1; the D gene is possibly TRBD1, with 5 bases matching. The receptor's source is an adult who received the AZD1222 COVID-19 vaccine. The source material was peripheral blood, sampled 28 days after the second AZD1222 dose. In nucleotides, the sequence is TGTGCCAGCAGCTTCGGCCAGGGCGGGTCTAGGGTGAACACTGAAGCTTTCTTT. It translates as CASSFGQGGSRVNTEAFF. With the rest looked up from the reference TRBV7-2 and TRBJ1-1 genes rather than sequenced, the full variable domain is GAGVSQSPSNKVTEKGKDVELRCDPISGHTALYWYRQSLGQGLEFLIYFQGNSAPDKSGLPSDRFSAERTGGSVSTLTIQRTQQEDSAVYLCASSFGQGGSRVNTEAFFGQGTRLTVV.